This entry lists 14 T cell receptor beta chains sequenced from one sample in a study of human T cells and chemical hapten exposure. Time point indicated: patch test 2, 6 weeks after DPC sensitization. The sample's treatment: therapeutic diphenylcyclopropenone sensitization with weekly scalp DPC. One entry per CDR3 protein, called by TCRdb with MiXCR from the RACE reads. Found here are over 65,000 distinct CDR3 sequences, 11% of them singletons; the top ten hold around 1.4%. The material was whole blood, obtained in connection with sensitization to the hapten diphenylcyclopropenone (DPC). The receptors shown here come from a man younger than 35 with alopecia areata. Some clones in this sample may be carry-over from other donors' samples.

This clonotype was found many times. The chain combines TRBV2 with TRBJ1-5; D ambiguous. The CDR3 is made up of 11 amino acids. Germline CDR1 is SNHLY and CDR2 is FYNNEI. V was shortened by 6 bases and J by 4 bases, with 4 bases between the two germline ends. CDR3 bases: TGTGCCAGCAGAGCGAATCAGCCCCAGCATTTT. It specifies CASRANQPQHF.

The gene calls are TRBV20-1 and TRBJ1-2; D is unresolved. The length of the CDR3 is 14 residues. Germline CDR1 DFQATT, CDR2 SNEGSKA (reference sequence). Between the trimmed V and J ends, which lost 0 bases and 8 bases, there was a span of 16 bases. In nucleotides, the CDR3 is TGCAGTGCTAGAGAACGGGGAGGAAGGCGCGGCTACACCTTC. This codes for CSARERGGRRGYTF.

This chain connects TRBV28 to TRBJ2-4; TRBD2 might be the D (5 bases). CDR1 is MDHEN, CDR2 SYDVKM, per germline. The CDR3 is made up of 15 amino acids. V was clipped by 4 bases and J by 8 bases, with 18 bases between them. The CDR3 nucleotides are TGTGCCAGCAGTTCCCCGGGGATTTCCTCGGACATTCAGTACTTC. It specifies CASSSPGISSDIQYF.

The table lists this clonotype with many counts. The CDR3 here is CASSYTRTGNSNQPQHF. The CDR3 coding sequence is TGTGCCAGCAGTTACACCAGGACAGGGAATAGCAATCAGCCCCAGCATTTT. J is TRBJ1-5 and V is TRBV12-3 or TRBV12-4, with 8 nucleotides matching TRBD1. V shed 4 bases, J shed 0 bases, and the junction held 8 bases outside the gene matches. This CDR3 spans 17 amino acids.

This sequence joins TRBV9 and TRBJ1-2, with 9 nucleotides matching TRBD1. V lost 3 bases and J lost 2; bases outside the gene matches: 2. Germline assignment: CDR1 SGDLS and CDR2 YYNGEE. This CDR3 is built from 14 residues. This CDR3 is CASSGDRVNYGYTF. CDR3 nucleotide sequence: TGTGCCAGCAGCGGGGACAGGGTGAACTATGGCTACACCTTC.

This clonotype was detected ten times or more. This chain uses TRBV7-2 with TRBJ2-5; D could derive from TRBD1 or TRBD2 (5 bases each). The length of the CDR3 is 14 residues. V was trimmed by 5 bases and J by 3 bases, leaving 13 bases between them. Germline assignment: CDR1 SGHTA and CDR2 FQGNSA. CDR3 sequence reads: CASSRGVAEETQYF. CDR3 DNA: TGTGCCAGCAGCCGAGGGGTTGCGGAAGAGACCCAGTACTTC.

In this sample, this clonotype turned up a few times. The rearrangement links TRBV29-1 to TRBJ1-1; 8 bases agree with TRBD1. Germline values: CDR1 SQVTM, CDR2 ANQGSEA. The length of the CDR3 is 14 residues. The V segment lost 6 bases and the J segment 6 bases; nucleotides outside the gene matches: 12. CDR3: CSVQGAHKTAEAFF. The CDR3 nucleotides read TGCAGCGTCCAGGGGGCGCATAAAACGGCTGAAGCTTTCTTT.

This chain joins TRBV6-5 and TRBJ1-1; TRBD1 matches at 7 bases. The CDR3 is made up of 16 amino acids. J was trimmed by 1 base and V by 6 bases; bases with no gene match: 11. Germline values: CDR1 MNHEY, CDR2 SVGAGI. The CDR3 loop is CASSLPRDSQNTEAFF. CDR3 nucleotides: TGTGCCAGCAGCCTACCCCGGGACAGCCAGAACACTGAAGCTTTCTTT.

There are many counts of this clonotype. V usage is TRBV6-5 and J usage is TRBJ1-1; maybe TRBD1 (6 bases). The CDR3 has 13 amino acids. Trimming shortened V by 4 bases and J by 5 bases, and 11 bases separated the two germline ends. Germline loops: CDR1 MNHEY, CDR2 SVGAGI. The CDR3: CASSSTTGTEAFF. The DNA for the CDR3 is TGTGCCAGCAGTTCTACTACAGGGACTGAAGCTTTCTTT.

This clonotype turned up a few times. The chain carries TRBV7-9 and TRBJ2-7, with D hard to call. Germline loops: CDR1 SEHNR, CDR2 FQNEAQ (reference sequence). This CDR3 is built from 13 residues. With 10 bases removed from V and 1 base from J, the gap between germline ends came to 14 bases. The DNA of the CDR3 is TGTGCCACCTCACCTGGGTATTCCTACGAGCAGTACTTC. It specifies CATSPGYSYEQYF.

The chain has TRBV7-9 and TRBJ2-7; no clear D gene. This CDR3 has 11 amino acids. From germline, CDR1 is SEHNR and CDR2 FQNEAQ (reference sequence). The V and J ends lost 6 bases and 6 bases respectively, with 9 bases between them. The DNA for the CDR3 is TGTGCCAGCAGACTCGGTCGCGAGCAGTACTTC. Amino acid sequence: CASRLGREQYF.

The chain couples TRBV3-1 to TRBJ2-3; D is perhaps TRBD1 (7 bases). The length of the CDR3 is 15 residues. The germline gives CDR1 LGHDT, CDR2 YNNKEL (reference sequence). V lost 2 bases and J lost 2, with 11 bases in between. The CDR3 loop reads CASSQRQGLTDTQYF. The CDR3 coding sequence is TGTGCCAGCAGCCAACGACAGGGACTCACAGATACGCAGTATTTT.

The rearrangement uses TRBV7-9 and TRBJ2-2; 12 bases are a match to TRBD1. Germline V lookup: CDR1 SEHNR, CDR2 FQNEAQ (reference sequence). With V trimmed by 3 bases and J by 3 bases, 2 bases remained unmatched. The CDR3 is 16 amino acids. The CDR3 sequence: CASSFGTGGDTGELFF. In DNA form, the CDR3 reads TGTGCCAGCAGCTTCGGGACAGGGGGCGACACCGGGGAGCTGTTTTTT.

The table lists this clonotype with a few counts. The rearrangement links TRBV7-2 to TRBJ2-7, with 10 bases lining up with TRBD1. The trim removed 3 bases at V and 4 bases at J, leaving 3 bases unmatched. This CDR3 spans 14 amino acids. Germline CDR1 reads SGHTA; CDR2 reads FQGNSA. CDR3 in amino acids: CASSFGQGGYEQYF. CDR3 nucleotide sequence: TGTGCCAGCAGCTTTGGACAGGGGGGGTACGAGCAGTACTTC.